One sample yielded the 9 T cell receptor beta chains listed below, sequenced in a study of human T cells and chemical hapten exposure. One entry per CDR3 protein, called by TCRdb with MiXCR from the RACE reads. The sample has more than 35,000 distinct CDR3 sequences; 5% to 8% are singletons. Regarding time point: patch test 1, 2 weeks after DPC sensitization. Regarding treatment: therapeutic diphenylcyclopropenone sensitization with weekly scalp DPC. RNA extraction used unfractionated whole blood as the source of total RNA. Sequences were derived from whole blood, sampled in connection with sensitization to the hapten diphenylcyclopropenone (DPC). The receptors here all came from a woman under 40 with alopecia areata. Some clones in this sample may be carry-over from other donors' samples.

The V and J genes are TRBV20-1 and TRBJ1-5; no firm D call. The germline V gene has CDR1 DFQATT and CDR2 SNEGSKA (reference sequence). Trimming shortened V by 0 bases and J by 3 bases, and 15 bases separated the two germline ends. The CDR3 is made up of 16 amino acids. The CDR3 DNA is TGCAGTGCTAGAGACCCGGGGAGGGATCCCAATCAGCCCCAGCATTTT. Translation gives CSARDPGRDPNQPQHF.

There are a few counts of this clonotype. The chain carries TRBV5-1 and TRBJ1-4; D unresolved. The CDR3 runs 14 residues. Per germline, CDR1 SGHRS and CDR2 YFSETQ. The V end was cut by 0 bases, the J end by 6 bases, with 9 bases between. CDR3 amino acids: CASSLVVGDEKLFF. The CDR3 region has the DNA TGCGCCAGCAGCTTGGTTGTAGGTGATGAAAAACTGTTTTTT.

The sample holds a few counts of this clonotype. The chain uses TRBV9 and TRBJ2-2; 10 bases match TRBD1. Germline V gene lookup returns CDR1 SGDLS and CDR2 YYNGEE. The CDR3 sequence is 17 residues long. With V trimmed by 3 bases and J by 5 bases, 10 bases remained unmatched. CDR3 DNA: TGTGCCAGCAGCGCTAGACAGGGGGCGACTACGACCGGGGAGCTGTTTTTT. Encoded protein: CASSARQGATTTGELFF.

This clonotype came up a few times. V is TRBV6-6 and J is TRBJ2-5; D possibly matches TRBD1 or TRBD2 (6 bases each). In germline, CDR1 is MNHNY, CDR2 SVGAGI (reference sequence). Trimming took off 5 bases at V and 4 bases at J, with 17 bases between the two ends. This CDR3 region has 15 residues. Here the CDR3 reads CASSGRWGAGETQYF. The CDR3 bases are TGTGCCAGCAGTGGCCGGTGGGGGGCCGGAGAGACCCAGTACTTC.

This clonotype has at least ten counts. The chain carries TRBV27 and TRBJ2-7; D may be TRBD1 (5 bases). Germline V CDR1 and CDR2: MNHEY, SMNVEV (reference sequence). CDR3 length equals 13 residues. V shed 7 bases and J shed 2 bases, with 12 bases lying between them. The DNA for the CDR3 is TGTGCCAGCACCGGTCAGGGTCCCTACGAGCAGTACTTC. This gives the protein CASTGQGPYEQYF.

This clonotype was observed many times. The V call is TRBV6-6, the J call TRBJ2-5; 7 bases line up with TRBD2. The CDR3 contains 14 residues. Germline V gives CDR1 MNHNY, CDR2 SVGAGI (reference sequence). With 0 bases clipped from V and 4 bases from J, the junction kept 2 bases outside the gene matches. The chain's CDR3 is CASSYSPGGETQYF. For the CDR3, the DNA is TGTGCCAGCAGTTACTCCCCGGGAGGAGAGACCCAGTACTTC.

This clonotype has more than one count but fewer than ten. The J gene is TRBJ1-5, the V gene TRBV11-2; 8 bases are shared with TRBD1. V lost 4 bases and J lost 4; bases outside the gene matches: 3. The germline V gene has CDR1 SGHAT and CDR2 FQNNGV. The CDR3 length is 14 residues. The CDR3 nucleotides read TGTGCCAGCAGCTCGGGACAGGCTAATCAGCCCCAGCATTTT. Amino acid sequence: CASSSGQANQPQHF.

V and J are TRBV6-5 and TRBJ2-3, with D perhaps matching TRBD2 (6 bases). CDR3 size: 18 residues. Germline CDR1 reads MNHEY; CDR2 reads SVGAGI. The V and J ends lost 6 bases and 0 bases respectively, with 22 bases between them. CDR3 amino acids: CASSPKYRWRGSTDTQYF. CDR3 bases: TGTGCCAGCAGCCCAAAGTATAGGTGGCGGGGAAGCACAGATACGCAGTATTTT.

This clonotype was detected many times. CDR3 sequence reads: CASSHRLLGYEQYF. CDR3 sequence (DNA): TGTGCCAGCAGCCACCGACTGCTGGGCTACGAGCAGTACTTC. The genes are TRBV6-1 and TRBJ2-7; D call uncertain. CDR3 length equals 14 residues. V lost 6 bases, J lost 3 bases, and 15 bases lay in between. Germline lookup yields CDR1 MNHNS and CDR2 SASEGT.